These T cell receptor beta chains were read from a single sample in a study of control samples from healthy donors and cancer patients. Sequencing was performed with immunoSEQ multiplex PCR; in TCRdb, only in-frame clones are kept and a portion is missing. The sample has tens of thousands of clones, approximately 70% seen once. Material for sequencing was formalin-fixed, paraffin-embedded tissue. The source of these receptors is a male donor with melanoma. Both conserved end residues are part of each CDR3. The D gene is left open where the match is weak.

TRBV30	-	CAWTAADSYEQYF
TRBV18	TRBD1	CASSLSDRGQETQYF
TRBV18	TRBD1	CASSPGQLEAFF
TRBV5-1	-	CASSLAGPGLIGEAFF
TRBV29-1	TRBD1	CSVEFGQGQPQHF
TRBV7-9	-	CASSFPGSNTGELFF
TRBV10-2	TRBD1	CASTGGQANYGYTF
TRBV5-6	TRBD2	CASSPTSGKTDTQYF
TRBV6-5	TRBD2	CTSGRADTQYF
TRBV2	-	CASEDLWADTQYF
TRBV10-1	-	CASSEPEGTDTQYF
TRBV18	-	CASSPQDLGSDTGELFF
TRBV5-1	-	CASSLASSGVNNEQFF
TRBV5-1	-	CASTDNQETQYF
TRBV6-1	-	CASSEEEGAAYNEQFF
TRBV7-9	-	CASSLAVSNSPLHF
TRBV28	-	CASSLSNQKEKLFF
TRBV19	TRBD2	CASSTSGREQYF
TRBV10-1	TRBD2	CASSVRLAGADEQFF
TRBV2	-	CASSESMGIQETQYF
TRBV2	-	CASGGVASGANVLTF
TRBV3-1/TRBV3-2	-	CASQKSNTGELFF
TRBV28	TRBD2	CAPKGGVGSGLAGDRPKNIQYF
TRBV28	TRBD2	CASTTTSVGEQFF